This T cell receptor beta chain appears in the sequencing data of a study of CD8 T cells in Susac syndrome. Turning to this clonotype: The DNA is omitted, as the CDR3 cannot be located on it reliably, and the CDR3 follows TCRdb's listing.

Sequencing targeted TCR beta in blood CD8+ and CD4+ T cells. The multiple sclerosis controls were treatment-naive patients affected by stable or active relapsing-remitting disease. The RNA input was about 0.5 to 1 ug, and it was reverse transcribed with random hexamers. The immunoSEQ assay covered 54 Vbeta and 13 Jbeta segments for CDR3. TCRdb processed the immunoSEQ multiplex PCR reads anew with MiXCR; each CDR3 protein has one entry. The table lists about 150,000 distinct CDR3 sequences, 94% of them singletons. Termini included, the CDR3 measures 14 amino acids. CDR1 is SGHTA and CDR2 is FQGNSA in the germline V gene.

What was sequenced was CD8+ T cells from PBMCs. The chain employs TRBV7-2 and TRBJ2-3. The origin of this receptor is a human donor with multiple sclerosis. The CDR3 spells CASSFLWGGDTQYF.